The 14 T cell receptor beta chains in this list originate from one sample, sequenced in a study of shared T cell receptors in the human thymus. TCRdb's table, derived via immunoSEQ multiplex PCR, lists solely in-frame clones and lacks some. The table has about 380,000 clones, around 95% seen once. Sequenced input: thymocytes. The receptor source for this set is a human donor.

The CDR3 nucleotides read TGTGCCAGCAGTTTAGACCGGGCTTTCTTT. Amino acids: CASSLDRAFF. The chain is built from TRBV28 and TRBJ1-1; D not resolved. CDR3 length: 10 amino acids. CDR1 MDHEN and CDR2 SYDVKM come from the germline V gene. V was pared by 2 bases and J by 11 bases, with 6 bases between.

This clone was seen once. This chain links TRBV5-1 with TRBJ2-6, with 8 positions matching TRBD2. The germline V gene has CDR1 SGHRS and CDR2 YFSETQ. The junction had 15 bases not matched to a gene; V was cut back by 4 bases and J by 0 bases. There are 20 residues in the CDR3. As DNA, the CDR3 is TGCGCCAGCAGCCCCCAGGGTATCATTAGCGGGATCTCTGGGGCCAACGTCCTGACTTTC. Translating gives CASSPQGIISGISGANVLTF.

V usage is TRBV2 and J usage is TRBJ2-1; possibly TRBD2 for D (5 bases). This CDR3 region has 14 residues. V was trimmed by 4 bases and J by 6 bases, leaving 13 bases between them. Germline CDR1 reads SNHLY; CDR2 reads FYNNEI. CDR3 in amino acids: CASSGLAPANEQFF. The CDR3 nucleotides read TGTGCCAGCAGTGGGCTAGCCCCCGCCAATGAGCAGTTCTTC.

The rearrangement joins TRBV10-3 to TRBJ1-1; D is unclear. Germline CDR1 is ENHRY and CDR2 is SYGVKD. Trimming left V 2 bases short and J 1 base short, with 14 bases between. CDR3 size: 16 residues. The CDR3 DNA is TGTGCCATCAGTGAGGTCCGGGGAGGTAGGAACACTGAAGCTTTCTTT. This translates into CAISEVRGGRNTEAFF.

The J gene is TRBJ2-7, the V gene TRBV7-2; possibly TRBD1 or TRBD2 for D (6 bases each). From germline, CDR1 is SGHTA and CDR2 FQGNSA. The V gene lost 5 bases and the J gene lost 3 bases, with 11 bases spanning the gap. CDR3 length: 13 residues. In DNA, the CDR3 is TGTGCCAGCAGCGCTAGGGGGGACTACGAGCAGTACTTC. This encodes CASSARGDYEQYF.

V usage is TRBV18 and J usage is TRBJ2-5; D gene unclear. Germline V gene lookup returns CDR1 KGHSH and CDR2 LQKENI. The length of the CDR3 is 13 residues. Trimming cost V 0 bases and J 4 bases, with 6 bases left between them. The CDR3 region has the DNA TGTGCCAGCTCACCACCCCTGGGAGAGACCCAGTACTTC. It yields the protein CASSPPLGETQYF.

The V call is TRBV27, the J call TRBJ2-2, with unresolved D. The CDR3 is 13 amino acids. V dropped 3 bases and J dropped 2 bases, with 4 bases sitting between them. Germline V lookup: CDR1 MNHEY, CDR2 SMNVEV (reference sequence). The CDR3: CASSFLNTGELFF. The CDR3 DNA reads as TGTGCCAGCAGTTTTCTCAACACCGGGGAGCTGTTTTTT.

The chain couples TRBV5-1 to TRBJ2-7, with D possibly TRBD1 on 6 matching bases. From germline, CDR1 is SGHRS and CDR2 YFSETQ. CDR3 length equals 13 residues. The ends were cut back, 7 bases at V and 1 base at J, with 12 bases in the middle. The CDR3 DNA follows: TGCGCCAGCGTTGACAGGATGTCCTACGAGCAGTACTTC. This sequence encodes CASVDRMSYEQYF.

The chain couples TRBV7-3 to TRBJ2-2; no reliable D call. Per the germline V gene, CDR1 is SGHTA and CDR2 is FQGTGA. V was shortened by 6 bases and J by 2 bases, with 4 bases between the two germline ends. This CDR3 is 12 amino acids long. The CDR3 spells CASRFNTGELFF. The CDR3 DNA follows: TGTGCCAGCAGGTTTAACACCGGGGAGCTGTTTTTT.

Turning to this clone: One end of the junction fails to match germline, which may point to a read error. J is TRBJ1-1 and V is TRBV27; weak D call: TRBD1 (5 bases). Germline V gene data show CDR1 as MNHEY and CDR2 as SMNVEV (reference sequence). CDR3 length: 13 amino acids. In DNA form, the CDR3 reads TGTGCCAGCGGTTTTGGGAGGGGCACTGAAGCTTTCTTT. This translates into CASGFGRGTEAFF.

This chain joins TRBV18 and TRBJ2-7, with D tentatively TRBD2 (6 bases). Per germline, CDR1 KGHSH and CDR2 LQKENI. Trimming cost V 6 bases and J 1 base, with 13 bases left between them. The CDR3 is 14 residues long. The CDR3 region has the DNA TGTGCCAGCTCCGTAGAGGAGGGTTCCTACGAGCAGTACTTC. Its protein is CASSVEEGSYEQYF.

This rearrangement joins TRBV5-1 to TRBJ2-3; D is undetermined. The germline V gene encodes CDR1 SGHRS and CDR2 YFSETQ. CDR3 length: 15 residues. V gave up 4 bases and J gave up 1 base, with 13 bases separating them. CDR3 amino acids: CASSPVSFRTDTQYF. The CDR3 DNA reads TGCGCCAGCAGCCCCGTTTCTTTCCGCACAGATACGCAGTATTTT.

The chain carries TRBV30 and TRBJ2-1; no clear D gene. CDR1 and CDR2 from the germline V gene are GTSNPN and SVGIG (reference sequence). The CDR3 has 13 residues. Trimming left V 3 bases short and J 4 bases short, with 10 bases between. In DNA, the CDR3 is TGTGCCTGGAGGGATAACATATACAATGAGCAGTTCTTC. This codes for CAWRDNIYNEQFF.

The chain has TRBV19 and TRBJ1-2; 11 bases are a match to TRBD1. Germline values: CDR1 LNHDA, CDR2 SQIVND (reference sequence). V was pared by 4 bases and J by 2 bases, with 3 bases of the junction left unmatched. This CDR3 is built from 15 residues. This chain's CDR3 is CASSSGTGGNYGYTF. In DNA, the CDR3 is TGTGCCAGTAGTAGTGGGACAGGGGGAAACTATGGCTACACCTTC.